This record covers a single TCR beta chain. Using immunoSEQ multiplex PCR, the repertoire was profiled, and TCRdb retains in-frame clones only, with some absent. The table includes 50,000 or so clones, approximately 90% detected once. The junction had 7 bases not matched to a gene; V was cut back by 6 bases and J by 2 bases. Germline loops: CDR1 MGHDK, CDR2 SYGVNS. The CDR3 has 14 residues. The source of the sample is a study of T cell responses to AZD1222 COVID-19 vaccine. V is TRBV25-1 and J is TRBJ2-7; 7 bases are a match to TRBD1. This TCR came from an adult who received the AZD1222 COVID-19 vaccine. Source: peripheral blood, taken 28 days after the second AZD1222 dose. The CDR3 loop reads CASSPMGQPYEQYF. The CDR3 nucleotides read TGTGCCAGCAGCCCAATGGGACAGCCCTACGAGCAGTACTTC.